This TCR beta chain is from a study of OX40 agonist ivuxolimab in advanced cancers. Clones were read by immunoSEQ multiplex PCR, and TCRdb kept only the in-frame ones, dropping some. The data contain approximately 82,000 clones, roughly 92% of them singletons. Germline CDR1 and CDR2: LNHDA and SQIVND (reference sequence). V lost 4 bases and J 7 bases, leaving 11 bases between the germline ends. The CDR3 loop spans 13 amino acids. Patients were ineligible given autoimmune disease history or systemic immunosuppression. The TCR was taken from an adult with an advanced solid tumor such as melanoma, head and neck, liver or kidney cancer. This specimen consisted of CD4+ or CD8+ T cells sorted from blood, obtained in a trial of the OX40 agonist ivuxolimab. V is TRBV19 and J is TRBJ2-1, with D perhaps matching TRBD2 (5 bases). Here the CDR3 DNA reads TGTGCCAGTAGTAGTAAATCGGGGAATGAGCAGTTCTTC. This translates into CASSSKSGNEQFF.